This TCR beta chain originates from a study of post-analysis software for immune sequencing data. For the study at large: Relapsing-remitting, secondary progressive and progressive-relapsing courses of multiple sclerosis were included.

Comments on this clonotype: Antigen specificity is unknown.

Study results and limitations: Strong co-clustering by F measure was evident for samples that had been prepared in the same batch. Multiple sclerosis patients showed significantly lower normalized Chao1 diversity than controls did. Patients used several TRBV segments, including TRBV5-6, TRBV5-1 and TRBV20-1, more often than controls.

The V gene lost 1 base and the J gene lost 7 bases, with 10 bases spanning the gap. Germline assignment: CDR1 KGHSH and CDR2 LQKENI. The CDR3 has 13 residues. cDNA libraries for TCR beta contained unique molecular identifiers. There were roughly 0.95 to 10 million T cells, and roughly 0.5 million cDNA molecules came from them. Via MiXCR, TCRdb re-called the PCR reads, giving one row per CDR3 protein. The sample gives around 500,000 distinct CDR3 sequences, about a third of which show up once; 4.5% to 7.5% is in the top ten. The receptor comes from a girl under 18 with multiple sclerosis. Sequencing was performed on blood. The rearrangement joins TRBV18 to TRBJ1-2; tentatively, D is TRBD1 (5 bases). DNA of the CDR3: TGTGCCAGCTCACCACAGGGCAGGGCTGGCTACACCTTC. Amino acids: CASSPQGRAGYTF. Complete variable domain (other parts from reference TRBV18 and TRBJ1-2): NAGVMQNPRHLVRRRGQEARLRCSPMKGHSHVYWYRQLPEEGLKFMVYLQKENIIDESGMPKERFSAEFPKEGPSILRIQQVVRGDSAAYFCASSPQGRAGYTFGSGTRLTVV.